Following are 13 T cell receptor beta chains from one sample sequenced in a study of T cells after posttransplantation cyclophosphamide. TCRdb's copy holds only in-frame clones and misses some; the assay was immunoSEQ multiplex PCR. The sample shows tens of thousands of clones, around 84% of them seen only once. Source material: PBMCs. Receptors were obtained from a man aged 30-40 years with a blood cancer, CMV-positive, and with a related stem cell donor.

The rearrangement links TRBV4-3 to TRBJ2-1; 9 bases are shared with TRBD2. This CDR3 is 21 amino acids long. CDR1 LGHNA and CDR2 YSLEER come from the germline V gene. Unmatched junction bases numbered 17, after V lost 2 bases and J lost 0 bases. DNA for the CDR3: TGCGCCAGCAGCCAACCCATAGTAGGTCTAGCGGGACCAAGCTCCTACAATGAGCAGTTCTTC. This sequence encodes CASSQPIVGLAGPSSYNEQFF.

The V gene is TRBV5-4, the J gene TRBJ2-5; TRBD2 agrees at 11 bases. The CDR3 has 15 residues. V was pared by 1 base and J by 7 bases, with 6 bases of the junction left unmatched. In germline, CDR1 is SGHNT, CDR2 YYREEE (reference sequence). CDR3 protein: CASSLTSGRGGTQYF. CDR3 bases: TGTGCCAGCAGCTTGACTAGCGGGAGAGGGGGGACCCAGTACTTC.

This clone was seen only once. The CDR3 nucleotides are TGTGCCAGCAGCCCGAGTAGCGGGCCGTCCTACGAGCAGTACTTC. Its protein is CASSPSSGPSYEQYF. The chain is built from TRBV5-4 and TRBJ2-7; 7 bases agree with TRBD2. V lost 4 bases and J lost 1; bases outside the gene matches: 8. Germline values: CDR1 SGHNT, CDR2 YYREEE (reference sequence). There are 15 residues in the CDR3.

CDR3 residues: CASSLGGFAGVTGELFF. The CDR3 DNA is TGTGCCAGCAGCTTAGGAGGGTTCGCGGGCGTCACCGGGGAGCTGTTTTTT. This chain uses TRBV7-9 with TRBJ2-2; D is perhaps TRBD2 (5 bases). The CDR3 sequence is 17 residues long. From germline, CDR1 is SEHNR and CDR2 FQNEAQ (reference sequence). Trimming cost V 1 base and J 4 bases, with 16 bases left between them.

J is TRBJ1-2 and V is TRBV14; possibly TRBD1 for D (5 bases). This CDR3 region has 17 residues. The V end was cut by 0 bases, the J end by 2 bases, with 16 bases between. Germline V CDR1 and CDR2: SGHDN, FVKESK. CDR3 coding DNA: TGTGCCAGCAGCCAAGAGATATGGGGCGGCTACAACTATGGCTACACCTTC. This codes for CASSQEIWGGYNYGYTF. Variable domain in full (rest from reference TRBV14 and TRBJ1-2): EAGVTQFPSHSVIEKGQTVTLRCDPISGHDNLYWYRRVMGKEIKFLLHFVKESKQDESGMPNNRFLAERTGGTYSTLKVQPAELEDSGVYFCASSQEIWGGYNYGYTFGSGTRLTVV.

This chain links TRBV6-5 with TRBJ2-1; TRBD1 matches at 11 bases. Trimming at V came to 5 bases and at J to 6 bases, leaving 3 bases not matched to a gene. Germline values: CDR1 MNHEY, CDR2 SVGAGI. This CDR3 is 14 amino acids long. CDR3 in amino acids: CASSRTGGGNEQFF. In nucleotides, the CDR3 is TGTGCCAGCAGTAGGACAGGGGGCGGCAATGAGCAGTTCTTC.

CDR3: CASSKGSGRALIYNEQFF. The DNA for the CDR3 is TGTGCCAGTAGTAAGGGTAGCGGGAGGGCCTTGATCTACAATGAGCAGTTCTTC. V gene TRBV19 combines with J gene TRBJ2-1; 11 bases are a match to TRBD2. The CDR3 has 18 amino acids. The germline gives CDR1 LNHDA, CDR2 SQIVND (reference sequence). V trimming: 4 bases; J trimming: 3 bases; junction bases outside the gene matches: 11.

The J gene is TRBJ2-1, the V gene TRBV29-1; 7 bases agree with TRBD2. CDR1 is SQVTM, CDR2 ANQGSEA, per germline. The CDR3 has 15 amino acids. The CDR3 loop reads CSQSSGGSSYNEQFF. The CDR3 nucleotides read TGCAGTCAAAGTTCCGGGGGGAGCTCCTACAATGAGCAGTTCTTC.

The gene calls are TRBV9 and TRBJ2-1; 7 bases match TRBD1. From germline, CDR1 is SGDLS and CDR2 YYNGEE. The CDR3 consists of 16 residues. V was pared by 3 bases and J by 3 bases, with 9 bases of the junction left unmatched. The CDR3 spells CASSGLFGTDYNEQFF. The CDR3 coding sequence is TGTGCCAGCAGCGGGCTTTTCGGGACAGACTACAATGAGCAGTTCTTC.

The chain carries TRBV2 and TRBJ2-5, with 10 bases that match TRBD2. Germline V lookup: CDR1 SNHLY, CDR2 FYNNEI. This CDR3 contains 16 residues. Trimming at V came to 7 bases and at J to 4 bases, leaving 12 bases not matched to a gene. CDR3 amino acids: CASTKGLAGVGETQYF. CDR3 coding DNA: TGTGCCAGCACCAAGGGGCTAGCGGGAGTGGGAGAGACCCAGTACTTC.

This clone is deemed medium-sized. This rearrangement joins TRBV5-1 to TRBJ2-1; 9 bases agree with TRBD1. This CDR3 has 15 residues. Germline CDR1 is SGHRS and CDR2 is YFSETQ. The ends lost 4 bases at V and 1 base at J; junction bases unmatched: 3. Written as DNA, the CDR3 is TGCGCCAGCAGCCGGGACAGGGCGTCCTACAATGAGCAGTTCTTC. Translating it yields CASSRDRASYNEQFF.

The chain carries TRBV19 and TRBJ2-3; 9 bases are a match to TRBD2. Trimming took 6 bases from V and 5 from J; bases not matched to a gene: 12. Germline V CDR1 and CDR2: LNHDA, SQIVND (reference sequence). The CDR3 loop spans 16 amino acids. The CDR3 sequence is CASSLISGRGIDTQYF. The CDR3 DNA is TGTGCCAGTAGCCTGATTAGCGGGAGAGGTATAGATACGCAGTATTTT. Together with reference TRBV19 and TRBJ2-3, the CDR3 gives the full variable domain: DGGITQSPKYLFRKEGQNVTLSCEQNLNHDAMYWYRQDPGQGLRLIYYSQIVNDFQKGDIAEGYSVSREKKESFPLTVTSAQKNPTAFYLCASSLISGRGIDTQYFGPGTRLTVL.

In this sample, this clone turned up a few times. This chain uses TRBV7-9 with TRBJ1-4, with TRBD1 matching over 7 bases. The V gene's germline CDR1 is SEHNR and CDR2 FQNEAQ (reference sequence). J was trimmed by 8 bases and V by 3 bases; bases with no gene match: 9. The CDR3 has 15 residues. CDR3 in amino acids: CASSLNPGGREKLFF. The CDR3 DNA reads as TGTGCCAGCAGCTTGAATCCAGGGGGGCGGGAAAAACTGTTTTTT.